Shown below are 4 T cell receptor beta chains from a single sample sequenced in a study of blood T cell repertoires in COVID-19. The table came from immunoSEQ multiplex PCR; TCRdb's copy has only in-frame clones and leaves some out. The table records some 220,000 clones, around nine tenths of them present only once. The source material was peripheral blood. Receptors originate from a man aged 30 to 45 with COVID-19, enrolled during active disease.

In this sample, this clone turned up once. This chain links TRBV5-1 with TRBJ1-3; 8 bases agree with TRBD1. J lost 0 bases, V lost 6 bases, and 5 bases had no gene match. The germline V gene has CDR1 SGHRS and CDR2 YFSETQ. CDR3 size: 15 residues. The CDR3 spells CASTPGGISGNTIYF. CDR3 nucleotides: TGCGCCAGCACTCCAGGGGGCATCTCTGGAAACACCATATATTTT.

The chain couples TRBV5-4 to TRBJ1-2; 7 bases map to TRBD1. V lost 3 bases to trimming and J lost 2 bases; unmatched junction nucleotides: 4. Germline-derived CDR1 and CDR2 are SGHNT and YYREEE (reference sequence). This CDR3 spans 14 amino acids. This chain's CDR3 is CASSWTDRNYGYTF. CDR3 bases: TGTGCCAGCAGCTGGACGGACAGGAACTATGGCTACACCTTC.

The chain carries TRBV6-6 and TRBJ1-2; TRBD1 matches at 7 bases. This CDR3 contains 15 residues. The V and J ends lost 6 bases and 4 bases, in that order; junction bases with no gene match: 11. The germline V gene encodes CDR1 MNHNY and CDR2 SVGAGI (reference sequence). The DNA for the CDR3 is TGTGCCAGCAGAATTACGACAGGGTCACTCTATGGCTACACCTTC. This translates into CASRITTGSLYGYTF.

This clone was seen once. V usage is TRBV6-5 and J usage is TRBJ1-1; D is undetermined. Germline V gene lookup returns CDR1 MNHEY and CDR2 SVGAGI. V was cut by 2 bases and J by 1 base, with 8 bases left in between. The CDR3 is 14 amino acids. Here the CDR3 DNA reads TGTGCCAGCAGTTACACCCGAGGGAACACTGAAGCTTTCTTT. It codes for CASSYTRGNTEAFF.